This TCR beta chain derives from a study of T cell responses to AZD1222 COVID-19 vaccine. The overall study: Pooling covered second doses at about 4 or about 12 weeks. Points from the study as a whole: It should be noted that donors were predominantly white British and more often female, and clonal diversity was possibly underestimated. Spike regions recognized by vaccine-associated CD4 TCRs spanned the protein, led by 160-218 and 743-854.

Profiling relied on immunoSEQ multiplex PCR, and the TCRdb table lists in-frame clones only, not all of them. The top ten clones hold 1.4% of a sample with around 140,000 clones, 90% to 95% of them seen once. Trimming stripped 4 bases from V and 4 bases from J, with 10 bases between. CDR3 length equals 13 residues. Germline V gene data show CDR1 as ENHRY and CDR2 as SYGVKD. Details on this clone: Its antigen is unknown.

The source of this sequence is an adult in good health. Specimen: peripheral blood, collected on day 0 of AZD1222 vaccination. This chain uses TRBV10-3 with TRBJ1-2, with a tentative D call TRBD1 (5 bases). This CDR3 reads CAISAQEPYGYTF. CDR3 DNA sequence: TGTGCCATCAGTGCACAGGAGCCCTATGGCTACACCTTC.